A selection of T cell receptor beta chains follows, all from one sample in a study of blood T cell repertoires in COVID-19. Clones were read by immunoSEQ multiplex PCR, and TCRdb kept only the in-frame ones, dropping some. The repertoire includes over 130,000 clones, 90% of them detected once, and approximately 11% sits in the top ten. Material: peripheral blood. The source is a woman at least 80 years old with acute or convalescent COVID-19. Both conserved end residues are part of each CDR3. Each record gives: V gene, clone size, CDR3 protein. For some rows the clone size is stated as once, few or many, or as a class when expanded; others skip it.

>TRBV2|.
CASSWVAGYNEQFF
>TRBV27|.
CASSLPPSTGASADTQYF
>TRBV19|.
CASSRQGQGGYGYTF
>TRBV2|.
CASSRTVGLNTEAFF
>TRBV4-3|.
CASSRLAGNTGELFF
>TRBV7-2|.
CASSPHGGEGQPQHF
>TRBV5-1|.
CASSNTGQRYEQYF
>TRBV4-2|.
CASSQERVAGDGFWYNEQFF
>TRBV5-4|.
CASSFGAARASGYTF
>TRBV7-9|.
CASRSRDTSSGANVLTF
>TRBV30|.
CAWSKRGSQPQHF
>TRBV19|.
CASREGGNTGELFF
>TRBV19|.
CASSIPFGGGWNTEAFF
>TRBV19|.
CASSGTGGFEQYF
>TRBV2|once
CASSEAGSGYQETQYF
>TRBV5-1|.
CASSLGGASGGDTQYF
>TRBV9|.
CASSGRDYLSATQYF
>TRBV30|.
CAWSVKGAETQYF